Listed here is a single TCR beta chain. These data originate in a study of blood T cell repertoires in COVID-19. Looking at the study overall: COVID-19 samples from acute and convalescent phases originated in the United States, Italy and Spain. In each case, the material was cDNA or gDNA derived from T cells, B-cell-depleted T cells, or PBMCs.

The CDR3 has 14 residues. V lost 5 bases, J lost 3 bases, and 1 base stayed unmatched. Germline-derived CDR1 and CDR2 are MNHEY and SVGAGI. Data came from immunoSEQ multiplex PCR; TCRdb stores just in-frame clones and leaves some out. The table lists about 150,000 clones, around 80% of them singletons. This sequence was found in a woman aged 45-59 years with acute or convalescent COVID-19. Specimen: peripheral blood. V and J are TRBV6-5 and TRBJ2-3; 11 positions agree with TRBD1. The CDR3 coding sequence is TGTGCCAGCAGTCGGGACAGGGGGACAGATACGCAGTATTTT. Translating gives CASSRDRGTDTQYF.